The 19 T cell receptor beta chains given below trace back to one sample, sequenced in a study of identical twins. TCRdb fed the 5' RACE reads into MiXCR, producing one record per CDR3 protein. The sample includes 500,000 or so distinct CDR3 sequences, roughly a fifth of them seen just once. The data were also submitted as part of a second study, on T cells expressing NK-cell markers.

Sequencing was performed on CD4+ T cells sorted from blood. These receptors were collected from a woman younger than 35 in good health.

This clonotype was detected a few times. The V gene is TRBV2, the J gene TRBJ1-5; D may be TRBD1 (5 bases). Trimming shortened V by 6 bases and J by 3 bases, and 15 bases separated the two germline ends. Germline values: CDR1 SNHLY, CDR2 FYNNEI. The CDR3 is 15 residues long. DNA of the CDR3: TGTGCCAGCAGCCGCGACAGAACCTTCAATCAGCCCCAGCATTTT. Amino acids: CASSRDRTFNQPQHF.

This chain connects TRBV20-1 to TRBJ2-3, with 8 bases aligning to TRBD2. This CDR3 region has 13 residues. Trimming took 6 bases from V and 3 from J; bases not matched to a gene: 5. Per germline, CDR1 DFQATT and CDR2 SNEGSKA (reference sequence). The CDR3 loop reads CSATRGATDTQYF. CDR3 bases: TGCAGTGCCACGCGGGGGGCAACAGATACGCAGTATTTT.

V is TRBV4-2 and J is TRBJ2-3; TRBD2 matches 12 bases. This CDR3 contains 18 residues. V lost 8 bases and J lost 3; bases outside the gene matches: 15. Germline-derived CDR1 and CDR2 are LGHNA and YNFKEQ. The CDR3 is CASGPSSGGAVWTDTQYF. CDR3 bases: TGTGCCAGCGGACCCTCTAGCGGGGGGGCCGTTTGGACAGATACGCAGTATTTT.

For this clonotype: The junction differs from germline at one of its ends, possibly a read error. The gene calls are TRBV14 and TRBJ2-5, with D unclear. Germline CDR1 and CDR2: SGHDN and FVKESK. This CDR3 spans 15 amino acids. CDR3 sequence: CASNQIGRTQETQYF. As DNA, the CDR3 is TGTGCCAGCAACCAAATAGGACGGACCCAAGAGACCCAGTACTTC.

The rearrangement links TRBV4-3 to TRBJ1-2, with no clear D. The V gene lost 0 bases and the J gene lost 3 bases, with 17 bases spanning the gap. This CDR3 region has 17 residues. Germline V CDR1 and CDR2: LGHNA, YSLEER. DNA for the CDR3: TGCGCCAGCAGCCAAGATCCGCCAACAACTGAGGACTATGGCTACACCTTC. Its protein product is CASSQDPPTTEDYGYTF.

This chain links TRBV20-1 with TRBJ1-6; D possibly corresponds to TRBD1 (5 bases). The CDR3 consists of 17 residues. The V gene's germline CDR1 is DFQATT and CDR2 SNEGSKA (reference sequence). Trimming removed 1 base at V and 6 bases at J, with 19 bases between. The CDR3 reads CSARVPRGDAINSPLHF. CDR3 bases: TGCAGTGCTAGAGTACCTAGAGGGGACGCTATTAATTCACCCCTCCACTTT.

This clonotype has only a few counts. The chain links TRBV12-3 or TRBV12-4 to TRBJ2-5; TRBD2 aligns across 15 bases. Unmatched junction bases numbered 3, after V lost 6 bases and J lost 4 bases. The CDR3 has 15 residues. This CDR3 is CASSRTSGGGETQYF. The CDR3 nucleotides read TGTGCCAGCAGCCGGACTAGCGGGGGGGGAGAGACCCAGTACTTC.

V is TRBV7-2 and J is TRBJ2-1; 10 bases align to TRBD2. Trimming cost V 0 bases and J 8 bases; bases outside gene matches: 10. Per germline, CDR1 SGHTA and CDR2 FQGNSA. This CDR3 contains 17 residues. Here the CDR3 reads CASSLARASSGSHEQFF. CDR3 DNA: TGTGCCAGCAGCTTAGCGCGGGCGTCTAGCGGGAGTCATGAGCAGTTCTTC.

The J gene is TRBJ2-3, the V gene TRBV9, with 10 bases lining up with TRBD2. This CDR3 has 16 amino acids. In germline, CDR1 is SGDLS, CDR2 YYNGEE. Trimming removed 6 bases from V and 4 bases from J; junction bases left unmatched: 11. In DNA, the CDR3 is TGTGCCAGCACCCCCAGACCTAGCGGGGGTGCAGATACGCAGTATTTT. It is translated as CASTPRPSGGADTQYF. Drawing the rest from reference TRBV9 and TRBJ2-3, the complete variable domain is DSGVTQTPKHLITATGQRVTLRCSPRSGDLSVYWYQQSLDQGLQFLIQYYNGEERAKGNILERFSAQQFPDLHSELNLSSLELGDSALYFCASTPRPSGGADTQYFGPGTRLTVL.

This clonotype was counted between two and nine times. This chain connects TRBV15 to TRBJ2-7, with a possible D match to TRBD1 (6 bases). The V end was cut by 3 bases, the J end by 5 bases, with 11 bases between. Germline CDR1 reads LNHNV; CDR2 reads YYDKDF (reference sequence). CDR3 length: 13 amino acids. The chain's CDR3 is CATSRTGSNEQYF. The CDR3 DNA reads TGTGCCACCAGCAGGACAGGAAGCAACGAGCAGTACTTC.

The chain carries TRBV20-1 and TRBJ2-3, with D perhaps being TRBD1 or TRBD2 (5 bases each). V was clipped by 1 base and J by 5 bases, with 10 bases between them. The CDR3 is 13 amino acids. In germline, CDR1 is DFQATT, CDR2 SNEGSKA (reference sequence). CDR3 amino acids: CSARGDGGDTQYF. The CDR3 DNA sequence: TGCAGTGCTAGAGGCGATGGGGGAGATACGCAGTATTTT.

This clonotype was observed at least ten times. CDR3 residues: CASSFRRENTEAFF. CDR3 in DNA: TGTGCCAGCAGTTTTCGGCGGGAAAACACTGAAGCTTTCTTT. The chain is built from TRBV12-3 or TRBV12-4 and TRBJ1-1; no clear D gene. V lost 3 bases, J lost 2 bases, and 10 bases lay in between. This CDR3 has 14 residues.

V usage is TRBV2 and J usage is TRBJ1-1; TRBD1 might be the D (5 bases). Deletions cut 8 bases from V and 7 bases from J, with 11 bases between. The CDR3 is 11 residues long. Germline V gene data show CDR1 as SNHLY and CDR2 as FYNNEI. The CDR3: CASLQGDEAFF. Written as DNA, the CDR3 is TGTGCCAGCCTTCAGGGAGATGAAGCTTTCTTT.

J is TRBJ2-7 and V is TRBV12-3 or TRBV12-4; D unclear. This CDR3 is built from 12 residues. Trimming stripped 6 bases from V and 8 bases from J, with 14 bases between. CDR3 DNA: TGTGCCAGCAGCACCTCCTGGAACCAGCAGTACTTC. Its protein is CASSTSWNQQYF.

V and J are TRBV29-1 and TRBJ1-4, with TRBD1 as a possible D gene (5 bases). Germline V gives CDR1 SQVTM, CDR2 ANQGSEA. The CDR3 has 14 residues. The V end was cut by 6 bases, the J end by 7 bases, with 18 bases between. The CDR3 loop reads CSVAGVRGSEKLFF. The CDR3 bases are TGCAGCGTCGCAGGAGTGCGGGGCTCTGAAAAACTGTTTTTT.

This clonotype was observed a single time. This rearrangement joins TRBV4-2 to TRBJ1-3; perhaps TRBD1 as D (6 bases). The germline V gene encodes CDR1 LGHNA and CDR2 YNFKEQ. CDR3 length: 16 residues. V was trimmed by 1 base and J by 1 base, leaving 11 bases between them. CDR3 loop: CASSQGARGSGNTIYF. For the CDR3, the DNA is TGTGCCAGCAGCCAAGGCGCCAGGGGTTCTGGAAACACCATATATTTT.

The chain links TRBV6-1 to TRBJ2-7; D remains ambiguous. V gave up 3 bases and J gave up 2 bases, with 8 bases separating them. This CDR3 has 13 amino acids. Germline CDR1 is MNHNS and CDR2 is SASEGT. The CDR3 spells CASSDGRAYEQYF. The CDR3 bases are TGTGCCAGCAGTGACGGACGGGCCTACGAGCAGTACTTC.

This clonotype was seen a few times. The chain employs TRBV6-5 and TRBJ2-3; TRBD2 aligns across 10 bases. J was trimmed by 0 bases and V by 0 bases; bases with no gene match: 6. CDR1 is MNHEY, CDR2 SVGAGI, per germline. CDR3 size: 18 residues. CDR3 nucleotides: TGTGCCAGCAGTTACTCTAGCGGGGGGATAACTAGCACAGATACGCAGTATTTT. Protein: CASSYSSGGITSTDTQYF.

Here the CDR3 DNA reads TGTGCCATCAGTGAGGTACAGGGGAACACTGAAGCTTTCTTT. Translated: CAISEVQGNTEAFF. The rearrangement joins TRBV10-3 to TRBJ1-1, with D maybe TRBD1 (6 bases). V was pared by 2 bases and J by 1 base, with 8 bases between. The CDR3 spans 14 residues. Germline values: CDR1 ENHRY, CDR2 SYGVKD.